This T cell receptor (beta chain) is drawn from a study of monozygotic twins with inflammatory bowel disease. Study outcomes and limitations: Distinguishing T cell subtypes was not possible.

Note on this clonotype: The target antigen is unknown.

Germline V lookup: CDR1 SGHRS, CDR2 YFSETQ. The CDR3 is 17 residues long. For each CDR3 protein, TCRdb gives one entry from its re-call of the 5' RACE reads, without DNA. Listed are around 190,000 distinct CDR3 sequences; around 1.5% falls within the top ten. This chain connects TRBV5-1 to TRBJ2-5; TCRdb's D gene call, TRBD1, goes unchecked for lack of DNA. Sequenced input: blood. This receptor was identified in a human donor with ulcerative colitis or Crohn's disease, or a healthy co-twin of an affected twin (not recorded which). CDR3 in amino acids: CASSLVSGPHRQETQYF.